What follows are 27 T cell receptor beta chains derived from one specimen sequenced in a study of blood T cell repertoires in COVID-19. TCRdb keeps only in-frame clones here, not all; method: immunoSEQ multiplex PCR. The sample lists about 300,000 clones, under 90% occurring once. Input material: peripheral blood. Source of these receptors: a woman in her thirties with COVID-19, enrolled during active disease.

The chain recombines TRBV7-3 with TRBJ1-1, with D tentatively TRBD1 (5 bases). CDR1 and CDR2 (germline): SGHTA, FQGTGA. V lost 3 bases, J lost 4 bases, and 9 bases lay in between. CDR3 size: 13 residues. CDR3 DNA: TGTGCCAGCAGCTTGGGGGGAGGCACTGAAGCTTTCTTT. Translated: CASSLGGGTEAFF.

The CDR3 spells CASSVASQRGGLADTQYF. The CDR3 coding sequence is TGTGCCAGCAGCGTAGCTTCCCAGCGGGGGGGGCTCGCAGATACGCAGTATTTT. The chain uses TRBV9 and TRBJ2-3; 10 nucleotides agree with TRBD2. V trimming: 0 bases; J trimming: 4 bases; junction bases outside the gene matches: 11. Germline V gene lookup returns CDR1 SGDLS and CDR2 YYNGEE. This CDR3 has 18 residues.

V gene TRBV14 combines with J gene TRBJ2-7, with 9 positions matching TRBD1. The germline CDR1 and CDR2 sequences are SGHDN and FVKESK. The CDR3 extends over 15 amino acids. J lost 3 bases, V lost 1 base, and 4 bases had no gene match. The CDR3 here is CASSQVTGGIYEQYF. In DNA, the CDR3 is TGTGCCAGCAGCCAAGTGACAGGGGGGATCTACGAGCAGTACTTC.

This chain joins TRBV3-1 (or the pseudogene TRBV3-2) and TRBJ1-6; tentatively, D is TRBD1 (5 bases). This CDR3 has 17 residues. V lost 0 bases to trimming and J lost 14 bases, with 23 bases between them. Germline CDR1 LGHDT, CDR2 YNNKEL (reference sequence). The CDR3 DNA reads TGTGCCAGCAGCCAAGAAGGGTTGGGGCAGCAACTTTCCACCCTCCACTTT. Amino acids: CASSQEGLGQQLSTLHF.

This chain links TRBV9 with TRBJ1-1, with D possibly TRBD1 on 5 matching bases. V lost 4 bases, J lost 6 bases, and 16 bases lay in between. The CDR3 runs 14 residues. Germline-derived CDR1 and CDR2 are SGDLS and YYNGEE. Written as DNA, the CDR3 is TGTGCCAGCAGCCTCAACGACCAGGGCGCTGAAGCTTTCTTT. This gives the protein CASSLNDQGAEAFF.

This chain's CDR3 is CASSVVSRETEAFF. The DNA of the CDR3 is TGTGCCAGCAGCGTAGTCAGCCGGGAGACTGAAGCTTTCTTT. The rearrangement joins TRBV9 to TRBJ1-1; no clear D gene. The V gene's germline CDR1 is SGDLS and CDR2 YYNGEE. The CDR3 loop spans 14 amino acids. The germline V and J ends were trimmed by 0 bases and 5 bases, with 11 bases remaining between them.

The V and J genes are TRBV28 and TRBJ1-2; the D gene is possibly TRBD1 (5 bases). This CDR3 region has 16 residues. The V end lost 6 bases, the J end lost 6 bases, and 23 bases lay between the germline ends. Per germline, CDR1 MDHEN and CDR2 SYDVKM. CDR3 nucleotides: TGTGCCAGCAGCTCCCAAGGCAGGGCTGGGTCCCATGGCTACACCTTC. Amino acids: CASSSQGRAGSHGYTF.

The chain uses TRBV7-9 and TRBJ2-7; D not certain. This CDR3 spans 13 amino acids. Trimming removed 5 bases at V and 0 bases at J, with 8 bases between. Looked up from germline, CDR1 is SEHNR and CDR2 is FQNEAQ (reference sequence). The CDR3, as DNA: TGTGCCAGCAGCCAGGAATCCTCCTACGAGCAGTACTTC. Translated, it gives CASSQESSYEQYF.

The J gene is TRBJ1-2, the V gene TRBV5-1; unclear D gene. The CDR3 spans 16 residues. Trimming shortened V by 0 bases and J by 0 bases, and 12 bases separated the two germline ends. Germline lookup yields CDR1 SGHRS and CDR2 YFSETQ. Here the CDR3 reads CASSLDRQVANYGYTF. CDR3 in DNA: TGCGCCAGCAGCTTGGATCGCCAGGTGGCTAACTATGGCTACACCTTC.

This clone was recorded only once. The chain couples TRBV27 to TRBJ2-5, with D possibly being TRBD1 (5 bases). The V gene lost 5 bases and the J gene lost 5 bases, with 15 bases spanning the gap. The germline gives CDR1 MNHEY, CDR2 SMNVEV (reference sequence). The CDR3 is 14 residues long. CDR3: CASSTTRGGETQYF. CDR3 nucleotide sequence: TGTGCCAGCAGTACCACAAGGGGTGGGGAGACCCAGTACTTC.

The chain carries TRBV7-9 and TRBJ2-2; perhaps TRBD2 as D (5 bases). V was pared by 6 bases and J by 2 bases, with 13 bases between. The CDR3 spans 15 residues. Germline loops: CDR1 SEHNR, CDR2 FQNEAQ (reference sequence). The CDR3 DNA is TGTGCCAGCAGACGACAACGGGGAAACACCGGGGAGCTGTTTTTT. This sequence encodes CASRRQRGNTGELFF.

The chain joins TRBV19 to TRBJ1-5; perhaps TRBD1 as D (6 bases). Germline CDR1 is LNHDA and CDR2 is SQIVND (reference sequence). There are 15 residues in the CDR3. V shed 6 bases and J shed 3 bases, with 15 bases lying between them. As DNA, the CDR3 is TGTGCCAGTAGGGTCTTCGGGACAACCAATCAGCCCCAGCATTTT. Its protein product is CASRVFGTTNQPQHF.

The rearrangement uses TRBV5-1 and TRBJ2-7; TRBD2 aligns across 10 bases. J lost 5 bases, V lost 2 bases, and 4 bases had no gene match. The CDR3 loop spans 14 amino acids. CDR1 and CDR2 (germline): SGHRS, YFSETQ. In DNA, the CDR3 is TGCGCCAGCAGCTTAGTCGGACTAGCGGACGAGCAGTACTTC. Translated: CASSLVGLADEQYF.

The chain joins TRBV19 to TRBJ2-2; TRBD2 might be the D (6 bases). Trimming left V 4 bases short and J 6 bases short, with 9 bases between. Germline CDR1 reads LNHDA; CDR2 reads SQIVND (reference sequence). This CDR3 spans 13 amino acids. CDR3 coding DNA: TGTGCCAGTAGTACAACTAGCTCCGGGGAGCTGTTTTTT. It codes for CASSTTSSGELFF.

This clone was found once. The CDR3 nucleotides read TGTGCCAGCAGTGAAGGGAGGGTAGAACTGTTTTTT. This gives the protein CASSEGRVELFF. The chain has TRBV6-1 and TRBJ1-4; D is ambiguous. There are 12 residues in the CDR3. V was trimmed by 1 base and J by 12 bases, leaving 9 bases between them. Germline loops: CDR1 MNHNS, CDR2 SASEGT.

CDR3 protein: CSTTVQGEQYF. In DNA form, the CDR3 reads TGTTCCACAACCGTCCAGGGTGAGCAGTACTTC. The V gene is TRBV13, the J gene TRBJ2-7; weak D call: TRBD1 (5 bases). CDR1 and CDR2 from the germline V gene are PRHDT and FYEKMQ (reference sequence). The CDR3 sequence is 11 residues long. The variable domain in full, completed from reference TRBV13 and TRBJ2-7, reads AAGVIQSPRHLIKEKRETATLKCYPIPRHDTVYWYQQGPGQDPQFLISFYEKMQSDKGSIPDRFSAQQFSDYHSELNMSSLELGDSALYFCSTTVQGEQYFGPGTRLTVT.

The chain uses TRBV3-1 (or the pseudogene TRBV3-2) and TRBJ2-3, with a weak D call TRBD2 (5 bases). Germline assignment: CDR1 LGHDT and CDR2 YNNKEL (reference sequence). V lost 1 base and J lost 3, with 11 bases in between. CDR3 length equals 15 residues. As DNA, the CDR3 is TGTGCCAGCAGCCAAGCAGGAGGTAGAACAGATACGCAGTATTTT. Translated, it gives CASSQAGGRTDTQYF.

This clone was observed a few times. This chain uses TRBV10-3 with TRBJ1-2, with 7 positions matching TRBD1. The junction had 13 bases not matched to a gene; V was cut back by 6 bases and J by 6 bases. Germline CDR1 and CDR2: ENHRY and SYGVKD. CDR3 size: 15 residues. The CDR3 DNA follows: TGTGCCATCAGGGGACAGCCGGTCCGAGGACATGGCTACACCTTC. This gives the protein CAIRGQPVRGHGYTF.

The chain combines TRBV6-6 with TRBJ2-5; D possibly corresponds to TRBD2 (6 bases). Germline-derived CDR1 and CDR2 are MNHNY and SVGAGI (reference sequence). The CDR3 length is 14 residues. The V gene lost 0 bases and the J gene lost 2 bases, with 7 bases spanning the gap. CDR3 in amino acids: CASSYSLAQETQYF. The DNA of the CDR3 is TGTGCCAGCAGTTACTCGCTAGCGCAAGAGACCCAGTACTTC.

The sample holds many counts of this clone. The V and J genes are TRBV27 and TRBJ2-1, with 7 bases identical to TRBD1. Trimming took 4 bases from V and 8 from J; bases not matched to a gene: 14. CDR1 and CDR2 (germline): MNHEY, SMNVEV (reference sequence). This CDR3 has 16 residues. In DNA, the CDR3 is TGTGCCAGCAGTTCCCCAACACAGGGGAAGGGCGATGAGCAGTTCTTC. The encoded protein is CASSSPTQGKGDEQFF.

J is TRBJ1-1 and V is TRBV19; 7 positions match TRBD1. The CDR3 spans 16 residues. Trimming removed 1 base from V and 3 bases from J; junction bases left unmatched: 8. Germline CDR1 LNHDA, CDR2 SQIVND (reference sequence). CDR3: CASSIGGRGIYTEAFF. CDR3 DNA sequence: TGTGCCAGTAGTATAGGGGGCAGGGGGATTTACACTGAAGCTTTCTTT.

The chain uses TRBV6-5 and TRBJ2-3; D gene uncertain. The CDR3 extends over 14 amino acids. CDR1 is MNHEY and CDR2 is SVGAGI in the germline V gene. With 7 bases removed from V and 2 bases from J, the gap between germline ends came to 13 bases. Here the CDR3 reads CASILSLSTDTQYF. The CDR3 nucleotides read TGTGCCAGCATCCTGAGCCTTTCCACAGATACGCAGTATTTT.

The chain combines TRBV5-4 with TRBJ1-1, with no clear D. This CDR3 contains 15 residues. V lost 0 bases and J 0 bases, leaving 9 bases between the germline ends. Germline V lookup: CDR1 SGHNT, CDR2 YYREEE (reference sequence). CDR3: CASSLDAGLNTEAFF. CDR3 DNA: TGTGCCAGCAGCTTGGACGCAGGCCTGAACACTGAAGCTTTCTTT. The full variable domain, rest sourced from reference TRBV5-4 and TRBJ1-1, is ETGVTQSPTHLIKTRGQQVTLRCSSQSGHNTVSWYQQALGQGPQFIFQYYREEENGRGNFPPRFSGLQFPNYSSELNVNALELDDSALYLCASSLDAGLNTEAFFGQGTRLTVV.

The DNA of the CDR3 is TGTGCCAGCTCAGCCCCGACAGGGGGTAATGAAAAACTGTTTTTT. Amino acid sequence: CASSAPTGGNEKLFF. This rearrangement joins TRBV18 to TRBJ1-4; 9 nucleotides match TRBD1. This CDR3 comprises 15 residues. With 5 bases clipped from V and 4 bases from J, the junction kept 5 bases outside the gene matches. Germline assignment: CDR1 KGHSH and CDR2 LQKENI.

The J gene is TRBJ2-7, the V gene TRBV5-1; D may be TRBD1 (5 bases). Trimming shortened V by 2 bases and J by 0 bases, and 15 bases separated the two germline ends. CDR1 and CDR2 from the germline V gene are SGHRS and YFSETQ. The length of the CDR3 is 16 residues. Written as DNA, the CDR3 is TGCGCCAGCAGCTTCAGGCGACAGCCCGACTCCTACGAGCAGTACTTC. It is translated as CASSFRRQPDSYEQYF.

DNA for the CDR3: TGTGCCAGCAGCTTAAGGCGGGGTTTACAGCAGGAGACCCAGTACTTC. Translation: CASSLRRGLQQETQYF. This sequence joins TRBV7-9 and TRBJ2-5; tentative D call: TRBD2 (6 bases). V lost 2 bases and J 5 bases, leaving 18 bases between the germline ends. The CDR3 loop spans 16 amino acids. CDR1 is SEHNR and CDR2 is FQNEAQ in the germline V gene (reference sequence).

This chain joins TRBV3-1 (or the pseudogene TRBV3-2) and TRBJ1-2; the D gene is possibly TRBD1 (5 bases). In germline, CDR1 is LGHDT, CDR2 YNNKEL (reference sequence). Trimming stripped 1 base from V and 6 bases from J, with 9 bases between. This CDR3 spans 13 amino acids. The chain's CDR3 is CASSQGGVDGYTF. The CDR3 bases are TGTGCCAGCAGCCAAGGGGGCGTCGATGGCTACACCTTC.